This T cell receptor beta chain was identified during a study of blood T cell repertoires in COVID-19. The wider study: T cells, B-cell-depleted T cells, or PBMCs supplied cDNA or gDNA.

Per the germline V gene, CDR1 is LNHNV and CDR2 is YYDKDF (reference sequence). Trimming took 3 bases from V and 10 from J; bases not matched to a gene: 11. The CDR3 runs 14 residues. Methods used by the authors: Amplification with reference gene primers provided the estimates of nucleated cell counts. The table came from immunoSEQ multiplex PCR; TCRdb's copy has only in-frame clones and leaves some out. Clone size and the V and J calls come from that table; the DNA yielded D and trimming. The sample gives approximately 250,000 clones, 88% of which show up once; 2% is in the top ten. The genes are TRBV15 and TRBJ1-1; 7 bases match TRBD1. The receptor was isolated from a woman aged 55 to 70 in a cohort exposed to, infected with or recovered from COVID-19 (not recorded which). Sequenced input: PBMCs or T cells enriched from blood (not recorded which). The CDR3 reads CATSREDRIDGAFF. CDR3 sequence (DNA): TGTGCCACCAGCAGGGAGGACAGGATCGACGGAGCTTTCTTT. Variable domain in full (rest from reference TRBV15 and TRBJ1-1): DAMVIQNPRYQVTQFGKPVTLSCSQTLNHNVMYWYQQKSSQAPKLLFHYYDKDFNNEADTPDNFQSRRPNTSFCFLDIRSPGLGDTAMYLCATSREDRIDGAFFGQGTRLTVV.